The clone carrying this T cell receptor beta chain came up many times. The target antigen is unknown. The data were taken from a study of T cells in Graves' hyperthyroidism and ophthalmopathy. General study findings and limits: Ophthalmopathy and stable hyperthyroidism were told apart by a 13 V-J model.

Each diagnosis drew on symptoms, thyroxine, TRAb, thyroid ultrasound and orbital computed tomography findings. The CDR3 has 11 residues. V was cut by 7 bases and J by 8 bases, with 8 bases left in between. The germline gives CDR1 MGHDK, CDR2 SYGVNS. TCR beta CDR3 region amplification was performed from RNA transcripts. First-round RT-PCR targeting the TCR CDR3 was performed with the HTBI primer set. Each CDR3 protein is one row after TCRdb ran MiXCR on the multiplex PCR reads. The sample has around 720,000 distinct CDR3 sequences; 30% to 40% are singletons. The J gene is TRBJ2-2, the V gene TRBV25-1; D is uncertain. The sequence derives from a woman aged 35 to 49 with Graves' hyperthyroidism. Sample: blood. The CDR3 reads CASTDLGELFF. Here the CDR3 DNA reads TGTGCCAGCACTGATCTAGGGGAGCTGTTTTTT.